This T cell receptor beta chain was captured by sequencing in a study of cytomegalovirus exposure and HLA in healthy donors. Healthy people donating bone marrow made up the donors. Study outcomes and limitations: Later on, a genetic analysis was performed. It linked a missense variant in DCLRE1C with V- and J-gene trimming of TCR beta.

The ends were cut back, 6 bases at V and 5 bases at J, with 14 bases in the middle. CDR3 length equals 13 residues. Germline CDR1 reads SGDLS; CDR2 reads YYNGEE. With regard to this clone: The antigen remains unidentified.

Amplification used 60 Vbeta primers and 13 Jbeta primers. TCRdb keeps only in-frame clones here, not all; method: immunoSEQ multiplex PCR. The sample lists about 170,000 clones; over 60% were seen once. The specimen sequenced was PBMCs. This rearrangement joins TRBV9 to TRBJ2-5, with D maybe TRBD1 (7 bases). The TCR originated in a girl aged 5-17 years in good health and CMV-seronegative. CDR3 coding DNA: TGTGCCAGCACGGCGCCAGGGGGGGAGACCCAGTACTTC. Translated, it gives CASTAPGGETQYF. The whole variable domain, filled in from reference TRBV9 and TRBJ2-5, reads DSGVTQTPKHLITATGQRVTLRCSPRSGDLSVYWYQQSLDQGLQFLIQYYNGEERAKGNILERFSAQQFPDLHSELNLSSLELGDSALYFCASTAPGGETQYFGPGTRLLVL.